The text below deals with one T cell receptor (beta chain). The study recruited healthy Caucasian donors from Russia who were aged about 6 to 90. V lost 8 bases and J 9 bases, leaving 25 bases between the germline ends. CDR3 length: 15 amino acids. Germline CDR1 MNHEY, CDR2 SVGAGI. The data stem from a study of blood T cells in healthy people across ages. PCR was performed a second time for about 7 to 12 cycles using a sample-barcoded 5' primer and a J-beta primer mix. TCRdb reanalysed the 5' RACE reads using MiXCR and keeps one entry per CDR3 protein. The sample gives about 1,500,000 distinct CDR3 sequences, roughly 45% of which show up once; 7% to 9.5% is in the top ten.

This rearrangement joins TRBV6-5 to TRBJ2-5; the D call may be TRBD1 or TRBD2 (6 bases each). This TCR came from a woman aged 18-30 years in good health. The material sequenced was blood. The CDR3 DNA reads TGTGCCAGCGGGTATTTGTGGGGGGCCTCGATGGCCCAGTACTTC. Translated, it gives CASGYLWGASMAQYF.